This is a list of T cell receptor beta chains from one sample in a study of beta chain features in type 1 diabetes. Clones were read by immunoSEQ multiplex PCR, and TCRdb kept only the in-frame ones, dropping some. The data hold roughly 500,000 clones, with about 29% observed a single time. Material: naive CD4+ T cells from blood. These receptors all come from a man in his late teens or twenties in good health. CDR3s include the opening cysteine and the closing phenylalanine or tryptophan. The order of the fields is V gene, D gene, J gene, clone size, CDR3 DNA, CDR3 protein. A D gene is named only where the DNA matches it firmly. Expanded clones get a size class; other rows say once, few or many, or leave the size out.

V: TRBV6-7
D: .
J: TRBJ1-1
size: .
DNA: TGTGCCAGCCTCCGGGGGCCAGTCATGAACACTGAAGCTTTCTTT
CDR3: CASLRGPVMNTEAFF

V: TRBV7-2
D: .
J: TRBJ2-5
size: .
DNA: TGTGCCAGCAGCTTAGCGCGGGAAGAGACCCAGTACTTC
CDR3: CASSLAREETQYF

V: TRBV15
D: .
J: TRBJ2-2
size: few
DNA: TGTGCCACCAGCAGAGATGTGATCTCCGGGGAGCTGTTTTTT
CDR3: CATSRDVISGELFF

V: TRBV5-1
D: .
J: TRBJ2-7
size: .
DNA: TGCGCCAGCAGCTTTGGACAGCCTTCCTACGAGCAGTACTTC
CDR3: CASSFGQPSYEQYF

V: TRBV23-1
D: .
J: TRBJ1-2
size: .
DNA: TGCGCCAGCAGTCAATCGGTCCGCTATGGCTACACCTTC
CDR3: CASSQSVRYGYTF

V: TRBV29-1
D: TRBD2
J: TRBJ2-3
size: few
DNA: TGCAGCGTTGCGATTAGCGGGAGGGCTAGGACAGATACGCAGTATTTT
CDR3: CSVAISGRARTDTQYF

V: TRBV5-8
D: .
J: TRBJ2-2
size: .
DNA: TGTGCCAGCAGCCCTGACAGACCGAACACCGGGGAGCTGTTTTTT
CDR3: CASSPDRPNTGELFF

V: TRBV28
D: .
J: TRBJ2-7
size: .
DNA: TGTGCCAGCAGTTACCTCCTAGGTCCGACCTACGAGCAGTACTTC
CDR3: CASSYLLGPTYEQYF

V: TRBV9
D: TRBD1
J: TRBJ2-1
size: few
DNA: TGTGCCAGCAGCCCCGATACAGGGGTCCCTTACAATGAGCAGTTCTTC
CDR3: CASSPDTGVPYNEQFF

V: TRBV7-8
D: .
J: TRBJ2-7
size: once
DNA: TGTGCCAGCAGCTTAGTCCCGGTACAGAACTACGAGCAGTACTTC
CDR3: CASSLVPVQNYEQYF

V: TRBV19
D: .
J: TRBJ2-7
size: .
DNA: TGTGCCAGTAGTATATCGTGGGGTGGCTACGAGCAGTACTTC
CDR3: CASSISWGGYEQYF

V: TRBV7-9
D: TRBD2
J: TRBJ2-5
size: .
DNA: TGTGCCAGCAGCTTAGATACTAGCGGGAGCCAAGAGACCCAGTACTTC
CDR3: CASSLDTSGSQETQYF

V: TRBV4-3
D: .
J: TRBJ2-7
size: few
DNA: TGCGCCAGCAGCCAAGATTGGAGGCAGCCCTACGAGCAGTACTTC
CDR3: CASSQDWRQPYEQYF

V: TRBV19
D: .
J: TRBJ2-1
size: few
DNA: TGTGCCAGTTCTGGGGACTTTTCTTACAATGAGCAGTTCTTC
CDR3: CASSGDFSYNEQFF

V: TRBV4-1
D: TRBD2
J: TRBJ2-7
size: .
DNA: TGCGCCAGCAGCCAAGGGACTAGCGCTACCTACGAGCAGTACTTC
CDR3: CASSQGTSATYEQYF

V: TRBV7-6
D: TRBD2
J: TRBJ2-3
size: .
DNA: TGTGCCAGCAGCCCAAGGGATAGCGGGAGCACAGATACGCAGTATTTT
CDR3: CASSPRDSGSTDTQYF

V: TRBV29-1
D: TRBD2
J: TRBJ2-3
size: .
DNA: TGCAGCGTTGATGGTACTAGCGGGAGCACAGATACGCAGTATTTT
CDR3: CSVDGTSGSTDTQYF

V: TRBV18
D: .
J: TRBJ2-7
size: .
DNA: TGTGCCAGCTCACCATTTCGGGGTCCCTCCTACGAGCAGTACTTC
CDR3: CASSPFRGPSYEQYF

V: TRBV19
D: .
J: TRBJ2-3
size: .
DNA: TGTGCCAGTAGTATGAGCACAGATACGCAGTATTTT
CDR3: CASSMSTDTQYF

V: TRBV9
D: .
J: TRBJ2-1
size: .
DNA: TGTGCCAGCAGCGTAGCTACCAGCCCCAATGAGCAGTTCTTC
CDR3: CASSVATSPNEQFF

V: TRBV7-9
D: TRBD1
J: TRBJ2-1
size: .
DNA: TGTGCCAGCTGGGACAGGGGATACTTGGATGAGCAGTTCTTC
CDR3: CASWDRGYLDEQFF

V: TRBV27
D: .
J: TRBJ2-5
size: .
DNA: TGTGCCAGCAGTTTATCGAGGCACCGAGAGACCCAGTACTTC
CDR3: CASSLSRHRETQYF

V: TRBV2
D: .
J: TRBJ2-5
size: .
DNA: TGTGCCAGCAGTGAAGCTGCGGGGCAAGAGACCCAGTACTTC
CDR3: CASSEAAGQETQYF

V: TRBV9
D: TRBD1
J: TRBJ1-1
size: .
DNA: TGTGCCAGCAGCACCCGACAGGGGTCTGAAGCTTTCTTT
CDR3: CASSTRQGSEAFF

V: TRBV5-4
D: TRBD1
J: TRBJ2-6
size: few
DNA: TGTGCCAGCAGCACCACAGGGGCAGGGGCCAACGTCCTGACTTTC
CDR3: CASSTTGAGANVLTF

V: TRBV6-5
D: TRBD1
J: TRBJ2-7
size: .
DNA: TGTGCCAGCAGTTACTCCCGACAGGGCTACGAGCAGTACTTC
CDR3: CASSYSRQGYEQYF

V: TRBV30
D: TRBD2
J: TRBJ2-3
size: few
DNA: TGTGCCTGGAGTGTCCAATTGACTAGCGGGAGGTTGGATACGCAGTATTTT
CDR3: CAWSVQLTSGRLDTQYF

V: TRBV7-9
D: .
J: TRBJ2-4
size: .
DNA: TGTGCCAGCAGCTTAGATCTAGCGCCCTACGTTCAGTACTTC
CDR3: CASSLDLAPYVQYF

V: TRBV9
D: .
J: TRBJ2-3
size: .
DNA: TGTGCCAGCAGCGTAGGGATAACGGCGGATACGCAGTATTTT
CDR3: CASSVGITADTQYF

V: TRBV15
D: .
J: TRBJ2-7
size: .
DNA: TGTGCCACCAGCAGTGAAGAGAGATACGAGCAGTACTTC
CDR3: CATSSEERYEQYF

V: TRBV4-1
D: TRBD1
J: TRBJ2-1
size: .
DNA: TGCGCCAGCAGCCGGGACAGTGGGGCCAATGAGCAGTTCTTC
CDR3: CASSRDSGANEQFF

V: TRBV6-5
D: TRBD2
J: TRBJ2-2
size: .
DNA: TGTGCCAGCAGGGGGAGCGGGAGCACCGGGGAGCTGTTTTTT
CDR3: CASRGSGSTGELFF

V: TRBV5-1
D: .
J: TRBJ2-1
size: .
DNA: TGCGCCAGCAGCAGCTCAGGGGGGCGCAGCTACAATGAGCAGTTCTTC
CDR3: CASSSSGGRSYNEQFF

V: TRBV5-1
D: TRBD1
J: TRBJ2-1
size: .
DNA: TGCGCCAGCAGCTTGCTGGACAGGGGAGGGGACAATGAGCAGTTCTTC
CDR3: CASSLLDRGGDNEQFF

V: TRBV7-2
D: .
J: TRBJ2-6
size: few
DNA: TGTGCCAGCAGCTTAGAAGTTGCTGGGGCCAACGTCCTGACTTTC
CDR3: CASSLEVAGANVLTF

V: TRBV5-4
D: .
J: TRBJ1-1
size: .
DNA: TGTGCCAGCAGCTTGTTCGGAACTGAAGCTTTCTTT
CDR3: CASSLFGTEAFF

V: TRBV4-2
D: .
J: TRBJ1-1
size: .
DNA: TGTGCCAGCAGCCATGGAGGTGCAGGGCTGAACACTGAAGCTTTCTTT
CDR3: CASSHGGAGLNTEAFF

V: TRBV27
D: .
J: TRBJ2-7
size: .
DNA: TGTGCCAGCAGTTTTTCCCAGGGCTACGAGCAGTACTTC
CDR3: CASSFSQGYEQYF

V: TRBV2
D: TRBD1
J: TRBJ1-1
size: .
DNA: TGTGCCAGAGGAGGTGGGACAGGGTGGGATACTGAAGCTTTCTTT
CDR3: CARGGGTGWDTEAFF

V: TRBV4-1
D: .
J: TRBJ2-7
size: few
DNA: TGCGCCAGCAGCCAACTGGGGTCCCACGAGCAGTACTTC
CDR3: CASSQLGSHEQYF

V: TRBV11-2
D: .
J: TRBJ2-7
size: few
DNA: TGTGCCAGCAGCTGGTTCATAGCGGAGAGCTCCTACGAGCAGTACTTC
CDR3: CASSWFIAESSYEQYF

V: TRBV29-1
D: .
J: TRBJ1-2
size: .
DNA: TGCAGCGTCTTGACAGGAGTCCCCGGCTACACCTTC
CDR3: CSVLTGVPGYTF

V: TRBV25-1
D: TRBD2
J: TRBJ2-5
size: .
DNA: TGTGCCAGCAGTGAATCAACGGGAGGGAAAGAGACCCAGTACTTC
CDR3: CASSESTGGKETQYF

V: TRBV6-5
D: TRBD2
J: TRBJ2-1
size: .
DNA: TGTGCCAGCAGTCGCCGGACTAGCGGGGGTGAGCAGTTCTTC
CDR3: CASSRRTSGGEQFF

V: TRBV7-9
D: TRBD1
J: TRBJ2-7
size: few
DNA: TGTGCCAGCAGCCCGCGACAGGGGTACGAGCAGTACTTC
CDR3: CASSPRQGYEQYF

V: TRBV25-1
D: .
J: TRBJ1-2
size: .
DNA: TGTGCCAGCAGTGAACCTCCCCTCGGAGGCTACACCTTC
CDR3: CASSEPPLGGYTF